One sample yielded the 20 T cell receptor beta chains listed below, sequenced in a study of technical replicates of blood from a handful of donors. Libraries were prepared by immunoSEQ multiplex PCR; TCRdb keeps only in-frame clonotypes and omits some of them. The sample records 60,000 or so clones, roughly 89% being singletons. Sequenced input: PBMCs. Every receptor here comes from a human donor in good health. Some clones in this sample may be carry-over from other donors' samples.

This chain connects TRBV27 to TRBJ2-7, with D perhaps TRBD1 (6 bases). The V end lost 3 bases, the J end lost 6 bases, and 15 bases lay between the germline ends. This CDR3 is built from 14 residues. Germline lookup yields CDR1 MNHEY and CDR2 SMNVEV (reference sequence). CDR3 nucleotides: TGTGCCAGCAGTTTTTCCACAGGGAAAGTCGAGCAGTACTTC. Amino acids: CASSFSTGKVEQYF.

The chain is built from TRBV7-9 and TRBJ1-5, with 7 bases lining up with TRBD1. Germline V gene lookup returns CDR1 SEHNR and CDR2 FQNEAQ (reference sequence). This CDR3 spans 16 amino acids. V lost 5 bases and J lost 2; bases outside the gene matches: 9. Here the CDR3 reads CASSTTRQGGNQPQHF. The CDR3 nucleotides are TGTGCCAGCAGCACAACTCGACAGGGTGGCAATCAGCCCCAGCATTTT.

This sequence joins TRBV11-2 and TRBJ1-2; D ambiguous. Trimming cost V 2 bases and J 4 bases, with 11 bases left between them. CDR1 and CDR2 (germline): SGHAT, FQNNGV. The CDR3 has 14 amino acids. CDR3 sequence (DNA): TGTGCCAGCAGCTTATGGTTAGAACCCTATGGCTACACCTTC. It yields the protein CASSLWLEPYGYTF.

This clone occurred once. The rearrangement links TRBV4-3 to TRBJ2-6, with a possible D match to TRBD1 (6 bases). This CDR3 is 18 amino acids long. Germline lookup yields CDR1 LGHNA and CDR2 YSLEER. V lost 1 base and J 0 bases, leaving 13 bases between the germline ends. This CDR3 is CASSQVDRFYSGANVLTF. Here the CDR3 DNA reads TGCGCCAGCAGCCAAGTTGACAGGTTTTACTCTGGGGCCAACGTCCTGACTTTC.

V is TRBV10-3 and J is TRBJ2-2; D perhaps matches TRBD1 (6 bases). The CDR3 consists of 16 residues. Germline V CDR1 and CDR2: ENHRY, SYGVKD. V lost 0 bases to trimming and J lost 0 bases, with 8 bases between them. As DNA, the CDR3 is TGTGCCATCAGTGAGTCCAGGGGAACGAACACCGGGGAGCTGTTTTTT. Its protein is CAISESRGTNTGELFF.

This clone was found once. V and J are TRBV4-1 and TRBJ2-1; 8 bases map to TRBD1. The V gene's germline CDR1 is MGHRA and CDR2 YSYEKL. This CDR3 is 13 amino acids long. After removal of 3 bases from V and 8 bases from J, the junction contained 3 bases not matched to a gene. The CDR3 bases are TGCGCCAGCAGCCAGACGGGACAGGATGAGCAGTTCTTC. Encoded protein: CASSQTGQDEQFF.

The V and J genes are TRBV2 and TRBJ1-1; 8 nucleotides line up with TRBD1. The CDR3 spans 12 residues. V trimming: 10 bases; J trimming: 8 bases; junction bases outside the gene matches: 9. Germline assignment: CDR1 SNHLY and CDR2 FYNNEI. DNA for the CDR3: TGTGCCACCCTACCTGACAGGGGAGAAGCTTTCTTT. This translates into CATLPDRGEAFF.

The chain has TRBV2 and TRBJ1-4, with 8 positions matching TRBD1. The V gene end was trimmed by 4 bases and the J gene end by 8 bases; junction bases not matched to a gene: 3. Germline V gene sequence: CDR1 SNHLY, CDR2 FYNNEI. This CDR3 is 13 amino acids long. Written as DNA, the CDR3 is TGTGCCAGCAGTGGAGACAGGGGAGAAAAACTGTTTTTT. This gives the protein CASSGDRGEKLFF.

DNA of the CDR3: TGTGCCAGCAGCGTCGGACTAGGGTTGGGGGAGCTGTTTTTT. This encodes CASSVGLGLGELFF. The rearrangement uses TRBV5-8 and TRBJ2-2; TRBD2 matches 7 bases. With 4 bases clipped from V and 8 bases from J, the junction kept 8 bases outside the gene matches. Germline V lookup: CDR1 SGHTS, CDR2 YDEGEE. The CDR3 extends over 14 amino acids.

The genes are TRBV4-1 and TRBJ1-5; D is possibly TRBD1 (5 bases). The length of the CDR3 is 16 residues. Trimming left V 4 bases short and J 3 bases short, with 16 bases between. Germline CDR1 is MGHRA and CDR2 is YSYEKL. The CDR3 DNA reads as TGCGCCAGCAGCCCGCTGGCCGTGGGACTCAATCAGCCCCAGCATTTT. It translates to CASSPLAVGLNQPQHF.

The DNA for the CDR3 is TGTGCCAGCAGCGTACGGTGGTCGAACACTGAAGCTTTCTTT. As protein: CASSVRWSNTEAFF. This rearrangement joins TRBV9 to TRBJ1-1; no firm D call. In germline, CDR1 is SGDLS, CDR2 YYNGEE. The CDR3 spans 14 residues. V lost 1 base, J lost 1 base, and 8 bases lay in between.

The rearrangement links TRBV11-2 to TRBJ1-1; no definite D call. The length of the CDR3 is 14 residues. The V and J ends lost 5 bases and 3 bases respectively, with 13 bases between them. The germline gives CDR1 SGHAT, CDR2 FQNNGV. The CDR3 region has the DNA TGTGCCAGCAGCGCGGTGGGGAGGTACACTGAAGCTTTCTTT. Protein product: CASSAVGRYTEAFF.

The chain combines TRBV4-3 with TRBJ2-1; tentatively, D is TRBD2 (5 bases). Trimming took 4 bases from V and 1 from J, leaving 14 bases between them. The germline V gene has CDR1 LGHNA and CDR2 YSLEER. The CDR3 sequence is 16 residues long. DNA for the CDR3: TGCGCCAGCAGCCTGGAGCCGAGGGTATCCTACAATGAGCAGTTCTTC. Protein product: CASSLEPRVSYNEQFF.

This clone was seen just once. CDR3 sequence reads: CASSLGQGYDEQFF. Here the CDR3 DNA reads TGTGCCAGCAGCTTAGGACAGGGGTACGATGAGCAGTTCTTC. The chain employs TRBV7-9 and TRBJ2-1, with 8 bases aligning to TRBD1. Losses at the gene ends were 1 base for V and 8 bases for J; bases not matched to a gene: 4. The CDR3 has 14 residues. CDR1 is SEHNR, CDR2 FQNEAQ, per germline (reference sequence).

A single count supports this clone. The rearrangement links TRBV6-5 to TRBJ1-1; D perhaps matches TRBD1 (5 bases). Germline V gene sequence: CDR1 MNHEY, CDR2 SVGAGI. The CDR3 extends over 14 amino acids. Trimming took off 2 bases at V and 4 bases at J, with 11 bases between the two ends. The CDR3 sequence: CASSYQGTGTEAFF. DNA of the CDR3: TGTGCCAGCAGTTACCAGGGAACGGGCACTGAAGCTTTCTTT.

This clone was detected a few times. The chain employs TRBV4-3 and TRBJ2-2; the D gene is possibly TRBD1 (6 bases). This CDR3 is 14 amino acids long. The V gene lost 0 bases and the J gene lost 6 bases, with 8 bases spanning the gap. The V gene's germline CDR1 is LGHNA and CDR2 YSLEER. The CDR3, as DNA: TGCGCCAGCAGCCAAGATTGGACAGCCGGGGAGCTGTTTTTT. Its protein is CASSQDWTAGELFF.

This clone was picked up one time. V is TRBV7-9 and J is TRBJ2-1; D uncertain. From germline, CDR1 is SEHNR and CDR2 FQNEAQ (reference sequence). V dropped 9 bases and J dropped 2 bases, with 17 bases sitting between them. The CDR3 has 15 residues. The CDR3 DNA reads TGTGCCAGTTCCGGCGAGATCGAGGCCTACAATGAGCAGTTCTTC. Amino acid sequence: CASSGEIEAYNEQFF.

This clone was observed once. This sequence joins TRBV4-3 and TRBJ2-7; 10 bases agree with TRBD2. The CDR3 is 18 residues long. Germline V gene data show CDR1 as LGHNA and CDR2 as YSLEER. V was clipped by 0 bases and J by 2 bases; unmatched bases: 10. CDR3 in DNA: TGCGCCAGCAGCCAAGATCTTGGAGGCAGCGGGAGGGCCTACGAGCAGTACTTC. Amino acids: CASSQDLGGSGRAYEQYF.

V usage is TRBV9 and J usage is TRBJ2-1, with 9 positions matching TRBD2. CDR3 length equals 16 residues. Germline-derived CDR1 and CDR2 are SGDLS and YYNGEE. The J segment lost 6 bases and the V segment lost 4 bases, leaving 11 bases of the junction unmatched. The CDR3 sequence is CASSPGATSGANEQFF. The CDR3 nucleotides are TGTGCCAGCAGCCCAGGGGCGACTAGCGGTGCCAATGAGCAGTTCTTC.

The chain links TRBV2 to TRBJ2-6; 12 nucleotides match TRBD2. V lost 7 bases and J lost 0; bases outside the gene matches: 10. Germline lookup yields CDR1 SNHLY and CDR2 FYNNEI. This CDR3 contains 19 residues. The CDR3 sequence: CASKRLAGDRGSGANVLTF. CDR3 nucleotide sequence: TGTGCCAGCAAAAGACTAGCGGGAGACCGGGGCTCTGGGGCCAACGTCCTGACTTTC. The variable domain in full, with the rest retrieved from reference TRBV2 and TRBJ2-6, is EPEVTQTPSHQVTQMGQEVILRCVPISNHLYFYWYRQILGQKVEFLVSFYNNEISEKSEIFDDQFSVERPDGSNFTLKIRSTKLEDSAMYFCASKRLAGDRGSGANVLTFGAGSRLTVL.